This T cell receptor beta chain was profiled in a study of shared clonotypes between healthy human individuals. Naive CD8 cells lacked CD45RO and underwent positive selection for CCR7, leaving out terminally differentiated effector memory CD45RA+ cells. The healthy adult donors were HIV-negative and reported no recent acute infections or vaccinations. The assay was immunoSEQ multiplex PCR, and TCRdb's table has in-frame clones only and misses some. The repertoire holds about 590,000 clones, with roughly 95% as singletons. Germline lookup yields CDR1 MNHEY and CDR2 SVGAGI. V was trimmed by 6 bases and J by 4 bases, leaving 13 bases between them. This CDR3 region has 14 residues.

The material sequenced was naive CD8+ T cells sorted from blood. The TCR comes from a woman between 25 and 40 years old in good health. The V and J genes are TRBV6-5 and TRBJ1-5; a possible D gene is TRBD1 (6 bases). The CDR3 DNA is TGTGCCAGCAGCCGACGGGGGACAAATCAGCCCCAGCATTTT. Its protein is CASSRRGTNQPQHF.